This TCR beta chain was captured by sequencing in a study of shared clonotypes between healthy human individuals. Profiled with immunoSEQ multiplex PCR; TCRdb holds only in-frame clones, not every one. Of under 1,100,000 clones in the sample, 65% to 80% were seen once. The origin of this receptor is a man aged 18 to 29 in good health. The sample taken for sequencing was memory CD4+ T cells sorted from blood. Noted subset: CD45RA-negative fraction.

CDR3 DNA sequence: TGTGCCAGCAGCAGATATCCGCTCAATGAGCAGTTCTTC. Amino acid sequence: CASSRYPLNEQFF. The chain combines TRBV7-3 with TRBJ2-1; D gene ambiguous. Germline values: CDR1 SGHTA, CDR2 FQGTGA. The CDR3 runs 13 residues. Trimming stripped 5 bases from V and 6 bases from J, with 11 bases between.